This T cell receptor (beta chain) derives from a study of blood T cell repertoires in COVID-19. Background on the study: Sites in the United States, Italy and Spain provided acute and convalescent COVID-19 samples. In each case, the material was cDNA or gDNA derived from T cells, B-cell-depleted T cells, or PBMCs.

In the authors' workflow: Reference gene primers were amplified, and this amplification served to estimate nucleated cell counts. The assay was immunoSEQ multiplex PCR, and TCRdb's table has in-frame clones only and misses some. V, J and clone size were drawn from that table, and D and trimming were deduced from the DNA. The sample has about 160,000 clones; roughly four fifths are singletons. The specimen was peripheral blood. The TCR was taken from a woman aged 80 or older with acute or convalescent COVID-19.

In nucleotides, the CDR3 is TGTGCCAGCAGTTACTGGACTAGCGGGAGCTACGAGCAGTACTTC. Translated: CASSYWTSGSYEQYF. The chain employs TRBV6-2 or TRBV6-3 and TRBJ2-7; TRBD2 matches 13 bases. The V and J ends lost 1 base and 3 bases, in that order; junction bases with no gene match: 0. The germline CDR1 and CDR2 sequences are MNHEY and SVGEGT. CDR3 size: 15 residues.